A selection of T cell receptor beta chains follows, all from one sample in a study of blood T cell repertoires in COVID-19. Repertoires were generated with immunoSEQ multiplex PCR, while TCRdb's copy carries only in-frame clones and drops some. The sample shows hundreds of thousands of clones, 75% to 90% of them seen only once. Sequencing was done on a sample of peripheral blood. The receptors come from a man aged 40-50 years with acute or convalescent COVID-19. The CDR3 runs from the conserved cysteine through the conserved F or W. The D gene is left open where the match is weak. The listing skips clone size in some rows; elsewhere it reads once, few, many or a size class.

TRBV5-5	NA	TRBD1	TRBJ2-5	CASSLTGQQETQYF	TGTGCCAGCAGCTTGACGGGACAGCAAGAGACCCAGTACTTC
TRBV19	NA	NA	TRBJ1-6	CASSIERRALHF	TGTGCCAGTAGTATTGAACGCCGAGCCCTCCACTTT
TRBV10-3	NA	NA	TRBJ2-3	CAIRRQSSTDTQYF	TGTGCCATCAGGAGACAGAGTAGCACAGATACGCAGTATTTT
TRBV5-6	NA	NA	TRBJ1-3	CASSFLLRENTIYF	TGTGCCAGCAGCTTCCTATTACGGGAAAACACCATATATTTT
TRBV6-5	many	TRBD1	TRBJ1-2	CASSYSTGDYRSYTF	TGTGCCAGCAGTTACTCGACAGGGGATTATCGGAGCTACACCTTC
TRBV12-3/TRBV12-4	NA	NA	TRBJ1-2	CATEYGYTF	TGTGCCACAGAATATGGCTACACCTTC
TRBV25-1	NA	NA	TRBJ1-5	CASSEGQSNQPQHF	TGTGCCAGCAGTGAAGGCCAGAGCAATCAGCCCCAGCATTTT
TRBV11-2	NA	NA	TRBJ2-2	CASSLDYGAGELFF	TGTGCCAGCAGCTTAGATTACGGGGCCGGGGAGCTGTTTTTT
TRBV14	NA	NA	TRBJ2-5	CASSHPYPRQGRESETQYF	TGTGCCAGCAGCCATCCCTATCCCAGACAGGGGAGGGAGTCAGAGACCCAGTACTTC
TRBV28	NA	NA	TRBJ1-2	CASVDDSPYGYTF	TGTGCCAGTGTGGACGACAGCCCCTATGGCTACACCTTC
TRBV6-5	NA	TRBD1	TRBJ2-4	CASWTGDGLVNIQYF	TGTGCCAGCTGGACAGGGGACGGGTTGGTAAACATTCAGTACTTC
TRBV2	NA	NA	TRBJ2-3	CASSLPLGEYF	TGTGCCAGCAGTCTCCCTTTAGGGGAGTATTTT
TRBV12-3/TRBV12-4	NA	NA	TRBJ2-3	CASSLGGTGDF	TGTGCCAGCAGCTTAGGGGGCACGGGGGATTTT
TRBV21-1	NA	NA	TRBJ2-7	CASSTPTGAREQYF	TGTGCCAGCAGCACCCCCACAGGGGCGCGCGAGCAGTACTTC
TRBV5-1	NA	NA	TRBJ2-5	CASSLGGYQETQYF	TGCGCCAGCAGCTTGGGAGGGTACCAAGAGACCCAGTACTTC
TRBV18	NA	NA	TRBJ2-1	CASSPPEGNNEQFF	TGTGCCAGCTCACCACCGGAGGGTAACAATGAGCAGTTCTTC
TRBV28	NA	NA	TRBJ2-7	CASSLSPGKDYEQYF	TGTGCCAGCAGTTTATCCCCAGGGAAAGACTACGAGCAGTACTTC
TRBV2	NA	NA	TRBJ1-2	CASRGGFGRGYTF	TGTGCCAGCAGGGGCGGGTTTGGGCGAGGCTACACCTTC
TRBV11-2	few	NA	TRBJ2-1	CASSQADNEEQFF	TGTGCCAGCAGTCAGGCGGACAATGAAGAGCAGTTCTTC
TRBV7-9	NA	NA	TRBJ2-7	CASSFQTNSPYEQYF	TGTGCCAGCAGCTTTCAGACAAATTCCCCCTACGAGCAGTACTTC
TRBV11-2	few	NA	TRBJ2-2	CASSWVRTGELFF	TGTGCCAGCAGCTGGGTGAGGACCGGGGAGCTGTTTTTT
TRBV18	NA	TRBD2	TRBJ2-3	CASSPFPGTSYTDTQYF	TGTGCCAGCTCACCCTTTCCCGGGACTAGCTACACAGATACGCAGTATTTT
TRBV5-5	once	NA	TRBJ2-7	CASSLLRTPTYEQYF	TGTGCCAGCAGCTTGCTCAGGACACCCACCTACGAGCAGTACTTC
TRBV14	NA	NA	TRBJ1-6	CASSQDRTVNSPLHF	TGTGCCAGCAGCCAAGATAGGACAGTCAATTCACCCCTCCACTTT
TRBV9	NA	NA	TRBJ1-5	CASTGYSNQPQHF	TGTGCCAGCACAGGGTATAGCAATCAGCCCCAGCATTTT
TRBV4-1	NA	TRBD1	TRBJ2-5	CASSQAGTGLGETQYF	TGCGCCAGCAGCCAAGCCGGGACAGGCTTAGGAGAGACCCAGTACTTC
TRBV5-1	NA	NA	TRBJ1-4	CASSLVGGGNEKLFF	TGCGCCAGCAGCCTTGTGGGGGGAGGTAATGAAAAACTGTTTTTT
TRBV29-1	NA	TRBD1	TRBJ1-2	CSVMTGGSNYGYTF	TGCAGCGTCATGACAGGGGGCTCTAACTATGGCTACACCTTC
TRBV2	NA	TRBD2	TRBJ2-1	CASSELAGRLDEQFF	TGTGCCAGCAGTGAGCTAGCGGGAAGGTTAGATGAGCAGTTCTTC
TRBV5-8	NA	TRBD1	TRBJ1-1	CASSLAFPDEGAGTEAFF	TGTGCCAGCAGCTTGGCATTTCCTGACGAGGGGGCAGGCACTGAAGCTTTCTTT
TRBV7-2	NA	TRBD2	TRBJ2-2	CASSNGLAGGRAGELFF	TGTGCCAGCAGCAACGGACTAGCGGGAGGAAGGGCCGGGGAGCTGTTTTTT
TRBV18	NA	TRBD1	TRBJ1-2	CASSRTGGLGNYGYTF	TGTGCCAGCTCGCGGACAGGGGGCTTAGGGAACTATGGCTACACCTTC
TRBV7-6	NA	TRBD1	TRBJ2-7	CASSPGQGVAFPYEQYF	TGTGCCAGCAGCCCGGGACAGGGGGTAGCCTTTCCCTACGAGCAGTACTTC
TRBV27	NA	TRBD2	TRBJ2-7	CASSLAGGYEQYF	TGTGCCAGCAGTTTGGCGGGAGGCTACGAGCAGTACTTC
TRBV19	NA	TRBD1	TRBJ1-2	CASSMGQGNYGYTF	TGTGCCAGTAGTATGGGACAGGGGAACTATGGCTACACCTTC
TRBV6-2/TRBV6-3	NA	TRBD2	TRBJ2-5	CASSYGLAGAGETQYF	TGTGCCAGCAGTTATGGGCTAGCGGGAGCAGGAGAGACCCAGTACTTC
TRBV5-5	NA	NA	TRBJ1-5	CASSSRSGGMANQPQHF	TGTGCCAGCAGCTCCCGATCAGGAGGGATGGCCAATCAGCCCCAGCATTTT
TRBV10-2	NA	NA	TRBJ2-7	CASSHTRDTREQYF	TGCGCCAGCAGCCACACCCGGGACACTCGGGAGCAGTACTTC
TRBV10-3	once	TRBD1	TRBJ2-2	CAISDVRGLMRTGELFF	TGTGCCATCAGTGATGTCAGGGGGCTAATGAGGACCGGGGAGCTGTTTTTT
TRBV3-1/TRBV3-2	few	TRBD2	TRBJ2-5	CASIRSGMGETQYF	TGTGCCAGCATCCGAAGCGGGATGGGAGAGACCCAGTACTTC
TRBV11-2	NA	NA	TRBJ2-3	CASSDTRASELDTQYF	TGTGCCAGCAGCGATACTCGGGCTAGCGAACTAGATACGCAGTATTTT
TRBV5-1	NA	TRBD2	TRBJ2-5	CASNGGRAGETQYF	TGCGCCAGCAACGGCGGGAGGGCCGGAGAGACCCAGTACTTC
TRBV10-3	NA	TRBD1	TRBJ1-5	CAISSGTGSLNQPQHF	TGTGCCATCAGTTCCGGGACAGGGAGCTTAAATCAGCCCCAGCATTTT
TRBV3-1/TRBV3-2	NA	NA	TRBJ2-6	CASSYSRGGANVLTF	TGTGCCAGCAGCTATTCCCGGGGTGGGGCCAACGTCCTGACTTTC
TRBV6-6	NA	TRBD2	TRBJ2-7	CASSRGGGWEQYF	TGTGCCAGCAGCCGTGGGGGGGGATGGGAGCAGTACTTC
TRBV27	NA	TRBD2	TRBJ2-1	CASSLVASGSDEQFF	TGTGCCAGCAGTTTAGTGGCTAGCGGGAGTGATGAGCAGTTCTTC
TRBV11-2	NA	TRBD1	TRBJ2-5	CASSLGQGQETQYF	TGTGCCAGCAGCCTGGGACAGGGCCAAGAGACCCAGTACTTC
TRBV11-3	NA	TRBD2	TRBJ2-2	CASSPASGSTAGELFF	TGTGCCAGCAGTCCCGCTAGCGGGAGTACGGCCGGGGAGCTGTTTTTT
TRBV19	few	NA	TRBJ1-5	CASTLGTFQPQHF	TGTGCCAGTACCCTTGGGACATTTCAGCCCCAGCATTTT
TRBV19	NA	TRBD2	TRBJ2-1	CASSPGLAGNEQFF	TGTGCCAGCAGTCCGGGACTAGCGGGAAATGAGCAGTTCTTC
TRBV24-1	NA	NA	TRBJ2-1	CATGDFSGAQDEQFF	TGTGCCACCGGGGATTTTTCGGGAGCTCAGGATGAGCAGTTCTTC
TRBV7-9	NA	NA	TRBJ1-2	CASSPQNYGYTF	TGTGCCAGCAGCCCCCAGAACTATGGCTACACCTTC
TRBV10-3	NA	TRBD2	TRBJ2-1	CAIRAGGDLYNEQFF	TGTGCCATCCGGGCGGGAGGGGACCTATACAATGAGCAGTTCTTC